The T cell receptor (beta chain) under discussion was sequenced for a study of T cells in Graves' hyperthyroidism and ophthalmopathy. RNA transcripts yielded amplified TCR beta CDR3 regions. HTBI primers were employed in a first-round RT-PCR of the TCR CDR3. One entry per CDR3 protein results from TCRdb running MiXCR on the multiplex PCR reads. Of 400,000 to 500,000 distinct CDR3 sequences in the sample, around an eighth are singletons; the top ten hold around 17%. Trimming at V came to 5 bases and at J to 8 bases, leaving 12 bases not matched to a gene. The CDR3 loop spans 16 amino acids. CDR1 MNHNS and CDR2 SASEGT come from the germline V gene.

Specimen: blood. The receptor was derived from a woman aged 18-29 years with Graves' hyperthyroidism. This sequence joins TRBV6-1 and TRBJ2-1; 10 bases fit TRBD2. The CDR3 reads CASSSQREGPSHEQFF. The CDR3 DNA follows: TGTGCCAGCAGTTCCCAGCGGGAGGGCCCCAGCCATGAGCAGTTCTTC.